This is a list of T cell receptor beta chains from one sample in a study of T-cell reconstitution after alpha-beta-depleted transplantation in children. TCRdb re-analysed the PCR reads in MiXCR, keeping a single row per CDR3 protein. The table includes about 150,000 distinct CDR3 sequences, around 10% detected once. Sequencing used PBMCs, obtained before TCRalphabeta/CD19-depleted stem cell transplant. All receptors come from a boy aged 2 to 10 with acute myeloid leukemia, due to receive a stem cell transplant. Each CDR3 is given with its conserved first and last residue. Each record gives: J gene, clone size, V gene, D gene, CDR3 protein, CDR3 DNA. D genes are given only for firm matches. Rows give clone size only sometimes, using once, few, many, or a class for an expanded clone.

TRBJ2-7 many TRBV9 . CASSVEAGPYEQYF TGTGCCAGCAGCGTAGAGGCGGGACCCTACGAGCAGTACTTC
TRBJ2-3 once TRBV10-1 . CASSDGRSVDTQYF TGCGCCAGCAGTGATGGGAGAAGCGTAGATACGCAGTATTTT
TRBJ1-5 many TRBV28 . CASVGGLSNQPQHF TGTGCCAGCGTAGGAGGCCTTAGCAATCAGCCCCAGCATTTT
TRBJ1-2 many TRBV27 . CASSLSGRAANYGYTF TGTGCCAGCAGTTTATCCGGCAGGGCTGCTAACTATGGCTACACCTTC
TRBJ2-1 many TRBV14 TRBD2 CASSQDFAGVAYNEQFF TGTGCCAGCAGCCAAGATTTTGCGGGAGTGGCCTACAATGAGCAGTTCTTC
TRBJ1-2 . TRBV20-1 TRBD1 CSARGTGGNYGYTF TGCAGTGCTAGAGGGACAGGGGGTAACTATGGCTACACCTTC
TRBJ1-2 many TRBV6-5 TRBD1 CASSTTQQGALIYGYTF TGTGCCAGCAGTACTACCCAACAGGGGGCACTTATCTATGGCTACACCTTC
TRBJ2-3 many TRBV7-3 TRBD2 CASSSRSGGADTQYF TGTGCCAGCAGCTCGAGGAGCGGGGGCGCAGATACGCAGTATTTT
TRBJ2-1 many TRBV20-1 . CSLRGTSYNEQFF TGCAGCCTAAGAGGAACCTCCTACAATGAGCAGTTCTTC
TRBJ2-2 many TRBV4-2 . CASSQADHTGELFF TGTGCCAGCAGCCAAGCAGATCACACCGGGGAGCTGTTTTTT
TRBJ2-1 many TRBV28 . CASRTRTAQRRGIYNEQFF TGTGCCAGCAGAACAAGGACAGCTCAGCGGAGAGGCATCTACAATGAGCAGTTCTTC
TRBJ2-2 many TRBV2 . CASSPGKAGELFF TGTGCCAGCAGCCCAGGGAAAGCCGGGGAGCTGTTTTTT
TRBJ2-3 . TRBV20-1 . CSASSGSRAADTQDF TGCAGTGCTAGTTCTGGGAGTCGGGCTGCAGATACGCAGGATTTT
TRBJ2-3 many TRBV3-1 TRBD1 CASAGGDTQYF TGTGCCAGCGCAGGGGGCGATACGCAGTATTTT
TRBJ1-2 many TRBV12-3/TRBV12-4 . CASSSYRDNYGYTF TGTGCCAGCAGTTCCTACAGGGATAACTATGGCTACACCTTC
TRBJ2-5 few TRBV20-1 TRBD1 CSARVGGQGVQETQYF TGCAGTGCTAGAGTAGGGGGACAGGGGGTCCAAGAGACCCAGTACTTC
TRBJ2-1 few TRBV20-1 . CSAGPYNEQFF TGCAGTGCCGGGCCATACAATGAGCAGTTCTTC
TRBJ1-2 many TRBV6-5 TRBD1 CASSYRQGEYYGYTF TGTGCCAGCAGTTACAGACAGGGGGAATACTATGGCTACACCTTC
TRBJ2-3 many TRBV7-2 . CASSLGIAGSTDTQYF TGTGCCAGCAGCTTGGGAATCGCCGGTAGCACAGATACGCAGTATTTT
TRBJ2-1 many TRBV12-3/TRBV12-4 . CASSYYQYSYNEQFF TGTGCCAGCAGTTACTACCAGTACTCCTACAATGAGCAGTTCTTC
TRBJ1-3 many TRBV7-2 . CASSLGPQGLGNTIYF TGTGCCAGCAGCTTAGGCCCCCAGGGCCTTGGAAACACCATATATTTT
TRBJ1-3 many TRBV2 . CASSGPRTVRNTIYF TGTGCCAGCAGTGGCCCCCGGACAGTTAGAAACACCATATATTTT
TRBJ2-2 few TRBV5-4 . CASSLDLTKANTGELFF TGTGCCAGCAGCTTAGATTTAACTAAGGCGAACACCGGGGAGCTGTTTTTT
TRBJ2-7 . TRBV20-1 TRBD2 CSAHQLAGAYEQYF TGCAGTGCCCACCAACTAGCGGGAGCCTACGAGCAGTACTTC
TRBJ2-1 many TRBV28 . CASGLLNEQFF TGTGCCAGCGGATTGTTAAATGAGCAGTTCTTC